These 17 T cell receptor beta chains came from one sample sequenced in a study of shared T cell receptors in the human thymus. Some clones are missing from TCRdb's copy, which holds only in-frame ones; the method was immunoSEQ multiplex PCR. This sample carries some 400,000 clones, approximately 95% of them seen once, and the ten largest clones take approximately 0.02%. Material for sequencing was thymocytes. The receptors shown here come from a human donor.

This chain connects TRBV4-3 to TRBJ2-7; 8 nucleotides match TRBD2. The J segment lost 0 bases and the V segment lost 0 bases, leaving 7 bases of the junction unmatched. This CDR3 has 17 residues. Per the germline V gene, CDR1 is LGHNA and CDR2 is YSLEER. The CDR3 DNA is TGCGCCAGCAGCCAAGAGTATCCTAGCGGGCCCTCCTACGAGCAGTACTTC. Its translation: CASSQEYPSGPSYEQYF.

This clone was counted once. This chain links TRBV27 with TRBJ1-4; TRBD1 agrees at 7 bases. The CDR3 is 18 amino acids. CDR1 MNHEY and CDR2 SMNVEV come from the germline V gene (reference sequence). Losses at the gene ends were 0 bases for V and 3 bases for J; bases not matched to a gene: 10. CDR3 residues: CASSLSWTPGGSNEKLFF. For the CDR3, the DNA is TGTGCCAGCAGTTTATCGTGGACCCCAGGGGGATCTAATGAAAAACTGTTTTTT.

This CDR3 is CASRIKGGYEQYF. CDR3 in DNA: TGTGCCAGCAGGATCAAGGGGGGGTACGAGCAGTACTTC. The J gene is TRBJ2-7, the V gene TRBV6-1, with D tentatively TRBD2 (7 bases). Germline V gene sequence: CDR1 MNHNS, CDR2 SASEGT. Deletions cut 6 bases from V and 4 bases from J, with 13 bases between. This CDR3 comprises 13 residues.

This clone was detected only once. This chain connects TRBV10-1 to TRBJ2-1; D not certain. The CDR3 sequence is 10 residues long. CDR1 and CDR2 from the germline V gene are WNHNN and SYGVQD (reference sequence). Deletions cut 7 bases from V and 7 bases from J, with 5 bases between. In DNA form, the CDR3 reads TGCGCCAGCACACCTAATGAGCAGTTCTTC. Its protein product is CASTPNEQFF.

This clone was picked up one time. This sequence joins TRBV25-1 and TRBJ1-1; tentative D call: TRBD1 (5 bases). Germline CDR1 reads MGHDK; CDR2 reads SYGVNS. Trimming cost V 3 bases and J 5 bases, with 19 bases left between them. This CDR3 region has 16 residues. CDR3 bases: TGTGCCAGCAGTGAGAGTCCCAGGGAAGATTGGACTGAAGCTTTCTTT. Amino acid sequence: CASSESPREDWTEAFF.

CDR3 nucleotide sequence: TGTGCCAGCAGCTTAGGGAGCTACAATGAGCAGTTCTTC. It codes for CASSLGSYNEQFF. V usage is TRBV7-7 and J usage is TRBJ2-1; D not certain. The CDR3 extends over 13 amino acids. V lost 1 base, J lost 3 bases, and 4 bases lay in between. Per the germline V gene, CDR1 is SSHAT and CDR2 is FNYEAQ (reference sequence). Variable domain in full (rest from reference TRBV7-7 and TRBJ2-1): GAGVSQSPRYKVTKRGQDVTLRCDPISSHATLYWYQQALGQGPEFLTYFNYEAQPDKSGLPSDRFSAERPEGSISTLTIQRTEQRDSAMYRCASSLGSYNEQFFGPGTRLTVL.

The rearrangement uses TRBV11-2 and TRBJ2-4; 16 bases line up with TRBD2. The CDR3 loop spans 18 amino acids. The germline V gene has CDR1 SGHAT and CDR2 FQNNGV. V lost 5 bases, J lost 0 bases, and 4 bases stayed unmatched. The CDR3 sequence is CASSLGLAGGVAKNIQYF. The CDR3 nucleotides are TGTGCCAGCAGCCTGGGACTAGCGGGAGGGGTAGCCAAAAACATTCAGTACTTC.

In regard to this clone: The sample contains more than one DNA sequence encoding this CDR3. V gene TRBV28 combines with J gene TRBJ2-7; tentatively, D is TRBD2 (6 bases). The germline V gene has CDR1 MDHEN and CDR2 SYDVKM. This CDR3 is 12 amino acids long. V was shortened by 5 bases and J by 4 bases, with 9 bases between the two germline ends. CDR3 protein: CASSPGVYEQYF. The CDR3 nucleotides read TGTGCCAGCAGTCCGGGAGTTTACGAGCAGTACTTC.

The genes are TRBV1 and TRBJ2-7. TRBV1 is reported as a pseudogene. The CDR3 totals 17 residues. The CDR3 DNA is TGCACCAGCACCTTTGAAGACGGCCACGGGGGCGAAACGGAGCAGTACTTC. Translation gives CTSTFEDGHGGETEQYF.

The chain links TRBV29-1 to TRBJ2-1, with D perhaps TRBD2 (6 bases). The germline gives CDR1 SQVTM, CDR2 ANQGSEA. This CDR3 has 16 amino acids. Trimming removed 6 bases from V and 1 base from J, with 19 bases in between. The CDR3 coding sequence is TGCAGCGTGTGGGACTCTCAATTACATTCCTACAATGAGCAGTTCTTC. Residues: CSVWDSQLHSYNEQFF.

V and J are TRBV15 and TRBJ2-1; D is tentatively TRBD1 or TRBD2 (6 bases each). V dropped 0 bases and J dropped 0 bases, with 12 bases sitting between them. Germline CDR1 reads LNHNV; CDR2 reads YYDKDF (reference sequence). This CDR3 has 17 amino acids. CDR3 in DNA: TGTGCCACCAGCAGAGATCCTGGGGGGCGCTCCTACAATGAGCAGTTCTTC. Translating gives CATSRDPGGRSYNEQFF.

The chain links TRBV28 to TRBJ2-7, with 9 bases that match TRBD1. CDR1 is MDHEN and CDR2 is SYDVKM in the germline V gene. V was clipped by 4 bases and J by 2 bases; unmatched bases: 3. The CDR3 covers 14 residues. The CDR3 coding sequence is TGTGCCAGCAGTTCGGGGGACAGGGCCTACGAGCAGTACTTC. Translated, it gives CASSSGDRAYEQYF.

The V and J genes are TRBV7-9 and TRBJ2-7, with D tentatively TRBD1 (6 bases). Between the trimmed V and J ends, which lost 6 bases and 3 bases, there was a span of 21 bases. From germline, CDR1 is SEHNR and CDR2 FQNEAQ (reference sequence). There are 16 residues in the CDR3. The CDR3 nucleotides are TGTGCCAGCAGTTTGGGAACAGGGCGTAGTCTCTACGAGCAGTACTTC. It codes for CASSLGTGRSLYEQYF.

This chain links TRBV28 with TRBJ2-7, with 15 bases that match TRBD2. Germline lookup yields CDR1 MDHEN and CDR2 SYDVKM. With V trimmed by 3 bases and J by 0 bases, 0 bases remained unmatched. The CDR3 runs to 16 residues. The CDR3, as DNA: TGTGCCAGCAGTTTGGGACTAGCGGGAGGCTCCTACGAGCAGTACTTC. Encoded protein: CASSLGLAGGSYEQYF.

The J gene is TRBJ1-2, the V gene TRBV6-1; 7 bases line up with TRBD1. Unmatched junction bases numbered 5, after V lost 6 bases and J lost 1 base. The CDR3 runs to 14 residues. Germline assignment: CDR1 MNHNS and CDR2 SASEGT. This CDR3 is CASSGTALNYGYTF. The CDR3 region has the DNA TGTGCCAGCAGCGGGACAGCGCTTAACTATGGCTACACCTTC.

This clone was detected once. Other DNA sequences within the sample encode an identical CDR3. The rearrangement uses TRBV6-5 and TRBJ1-1; D is possibly TRBD1 (5 bases). Germline V gene data show CDR1 as MNHEY and CDR2 as SVGAGI. The V end lost 2 bases, the J end lost 11 bases, and 9 bases lay between the germline ends. The length of the CDR3 is 11 residues. The CDR3 sequence is CASSYGGEAFF. In DNA, the CDR3 is TGTGCCAGCAGTTACGGAGGGGAGGCTTTCTTT.

The J gene is TRBJ2-5, the V gene TRBV28; possible D gene TRBD1, 5 bases. This CDR3 has 14 residues. Trimming cost V 4 bases and J 0 bases, with 9 bases left between them. Germline CDR1 MDHEN, CDR2 SYDVKM. The CDR3 here is CASSYKGNQETQYF. In DNA, the CDR3 is TGTGCCAGCAGTTACAAGGGGAACCAAGAGACCCAGTACTTC.